This T cell receptor beta chain was captured in a study of T-cell memory formation after mild COVID-19. After removal of 3 bases from V and 4 bases from J, the junction contained 9 bases not matched to a gene. Per germline, CDR1 SNHLY and CDR2 FYNNEI. This CDR3 has 17 amino acids. Using its own MiXCR run on the 5' RACE reads, TCRdb lists one record per CDR3 protein. This table holds under 700,000 distinct CDR3 sequences, around 20% found once. The V call is TRBV2, the J call TRBJ2-3; TRBD2 matches at 11 bases. The sample comprised PBMCs or a T cell subset sorted from them (not recorded which). This TCR was recovered from an adult woman who had mild COVID-19 (a few samples of this study predate the infection). Cell type and time point are not known. The CDR3 DNA sequence: TGTGCCAGCAGTGACAGGCTAGCGGGGGGAGTGGCAGATACGCAGTATTTT. As protein: CASSDRLAGGVADTQYF.